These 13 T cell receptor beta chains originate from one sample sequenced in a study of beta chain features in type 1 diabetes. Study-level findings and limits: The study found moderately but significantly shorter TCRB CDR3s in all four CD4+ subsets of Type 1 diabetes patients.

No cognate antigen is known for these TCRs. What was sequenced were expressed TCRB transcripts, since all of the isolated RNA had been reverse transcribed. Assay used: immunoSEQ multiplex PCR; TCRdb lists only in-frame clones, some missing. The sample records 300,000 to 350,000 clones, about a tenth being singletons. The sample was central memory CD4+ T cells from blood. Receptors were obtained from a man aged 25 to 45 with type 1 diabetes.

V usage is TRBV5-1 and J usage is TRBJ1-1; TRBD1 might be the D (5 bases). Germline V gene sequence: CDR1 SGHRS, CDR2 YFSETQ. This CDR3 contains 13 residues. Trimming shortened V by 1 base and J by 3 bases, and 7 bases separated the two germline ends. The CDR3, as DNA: TGCGCCAGCAGCTTGCTAGGGGACACTGAAGCTTTCTTT. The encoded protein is CASSLLGDTEAFF.

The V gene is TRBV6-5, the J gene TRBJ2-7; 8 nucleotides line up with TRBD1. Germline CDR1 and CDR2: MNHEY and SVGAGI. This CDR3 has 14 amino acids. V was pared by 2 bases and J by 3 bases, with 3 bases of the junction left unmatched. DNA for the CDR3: TGTGCCAGCAGTTACGCAGGGGGCGACTACGAGCAGTACTTC. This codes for CASSYAGGDYEQYF.

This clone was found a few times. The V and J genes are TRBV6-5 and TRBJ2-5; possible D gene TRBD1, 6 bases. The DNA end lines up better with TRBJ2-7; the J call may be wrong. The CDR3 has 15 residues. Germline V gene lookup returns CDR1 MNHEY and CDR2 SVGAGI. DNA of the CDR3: TGTGCCAGCAGTTACTCGACGACAGGAGCCTACGAGCAGTACTTC. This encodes CASSYSTTGAYEQYF.

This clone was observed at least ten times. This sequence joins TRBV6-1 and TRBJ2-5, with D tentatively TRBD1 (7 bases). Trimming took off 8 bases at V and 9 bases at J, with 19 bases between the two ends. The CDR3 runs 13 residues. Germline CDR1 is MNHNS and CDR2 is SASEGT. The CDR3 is CASAGGGWGSQYF. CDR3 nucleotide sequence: TGTGCCAGCGCCGGAGGGGGCTGGGGGTCCCAGTACTTC.

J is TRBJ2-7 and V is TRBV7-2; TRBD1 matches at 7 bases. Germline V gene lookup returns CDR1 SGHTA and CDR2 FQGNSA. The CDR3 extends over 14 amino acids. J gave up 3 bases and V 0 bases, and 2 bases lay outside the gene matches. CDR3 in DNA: TGTGCCAGCAGCTTAGCCGGACAGGACTACGAGCAGTACTTC. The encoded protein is CASSLAGQDYEQYF.

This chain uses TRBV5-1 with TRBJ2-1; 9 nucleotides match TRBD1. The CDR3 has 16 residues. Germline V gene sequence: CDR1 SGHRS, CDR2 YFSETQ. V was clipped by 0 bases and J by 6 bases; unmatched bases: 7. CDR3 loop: CASSLGDRASFNEQFF. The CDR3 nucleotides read TGCGCCAGCAGCTTGGGGGACAGGGCCAGCTTCAATGAGCAGTTCTTC.

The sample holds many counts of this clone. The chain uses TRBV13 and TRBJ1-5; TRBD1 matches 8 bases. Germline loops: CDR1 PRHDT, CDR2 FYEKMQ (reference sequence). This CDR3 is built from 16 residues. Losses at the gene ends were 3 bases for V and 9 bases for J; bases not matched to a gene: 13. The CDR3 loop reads CASSLGPSTGGRPQHF. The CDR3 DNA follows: TGTGCCAGCAGCTTGGGCCCTTCAACAGGGGGTCGGCCCCAGCATTTT.

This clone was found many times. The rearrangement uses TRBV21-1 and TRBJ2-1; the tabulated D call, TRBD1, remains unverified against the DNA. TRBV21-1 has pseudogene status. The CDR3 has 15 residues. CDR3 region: CASSKETTLYNEQFF. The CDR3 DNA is TGTGCCAGCAGCAAAGAAACAACCCTCTACAATGAGCAGTTCTTC.

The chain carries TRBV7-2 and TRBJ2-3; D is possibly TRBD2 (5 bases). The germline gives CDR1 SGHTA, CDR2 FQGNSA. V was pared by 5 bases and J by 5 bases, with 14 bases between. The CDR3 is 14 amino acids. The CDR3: CASSPSPSRDTQYF. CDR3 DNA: TGTGCCAGCAGCCCTAGCCCTTCAAGAGATACGCAGTATTTT.

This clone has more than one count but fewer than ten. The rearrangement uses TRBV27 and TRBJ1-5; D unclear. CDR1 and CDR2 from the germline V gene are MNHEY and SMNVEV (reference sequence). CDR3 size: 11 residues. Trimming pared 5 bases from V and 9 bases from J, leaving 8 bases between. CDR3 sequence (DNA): TGTGCCAGCAGTCCTCTTTGGCCCCAGCATTTT. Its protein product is CASSPLWPQHF.

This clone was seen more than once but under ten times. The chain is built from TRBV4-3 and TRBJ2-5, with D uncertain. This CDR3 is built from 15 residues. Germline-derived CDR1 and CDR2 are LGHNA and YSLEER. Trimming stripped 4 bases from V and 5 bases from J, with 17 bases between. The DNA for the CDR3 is TGCGCCAGCAGCCGTTGGCAGAAGGTTGGGGAGACCCAGTACTTC. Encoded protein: CASSRWQKVGETQYF.

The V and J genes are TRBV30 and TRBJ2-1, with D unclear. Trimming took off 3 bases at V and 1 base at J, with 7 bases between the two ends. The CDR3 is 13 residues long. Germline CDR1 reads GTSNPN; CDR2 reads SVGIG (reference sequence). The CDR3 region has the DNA TGTGCCTGGAGCGACTTATCCTACAATGAGCAGTTCTTC. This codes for CAWSDLSYNEQFF. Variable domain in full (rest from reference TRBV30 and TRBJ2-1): SQTIHQWPATLVQPVGSPLSLECTVEGTSNPNLYWYRQAAGRGLQLLFYSVGIGQISSEVPQNLSASRPQDRQFILSSKKLLLSDSGFYLCAWSDLSYNEQFFGPGTRLTVL.

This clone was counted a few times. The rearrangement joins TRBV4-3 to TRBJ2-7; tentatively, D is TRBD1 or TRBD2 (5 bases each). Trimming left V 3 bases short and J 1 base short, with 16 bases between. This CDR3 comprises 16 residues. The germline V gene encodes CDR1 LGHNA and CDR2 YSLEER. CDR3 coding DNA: TGCGCCAGCAGCCAGAGCGCCGGGACGTCATCCTACGAGCAGTACTTC. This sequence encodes CASSQSAGTSSYEQYF.